These 15 T cell receptor beta chains came from one sample sequenced in a study of radiotherapy plus CTLA-4 blockade in lung cancer. TCRdb's copy holds only in-frame clones and misses some; the assay was immunoSEQ multiplex PCR. The table shows 34,000 or so clones, with around 74% occurring only once. Specimen: peripheral blood, collected from a patient treated with radiotherapy plus ipilimumab. These receptors originate from a human donor with non-small cell lung cancer that progressed on radiotherapy plus ipilimumab.

This clone was detected a few times. The chain recombines TRBV6-5 with TRBJ1-2, with a possible D match to TRBD1 (6 bases). The CDR3 spans 14 residues. Trimming pared 0 bases from V and 2 bases from J, leaving 7 bases between. Looked up from germline, CDR1 is MNHEY and CDR2 is SVGAGI. CDR3 coding DNA: TGTGCCAGCAGTTACTCGCAGGGGAACTATGGCTACACCTTC. Translation gives CASSYSQGNYGYTF.

The V call is TRBV7-9, the J call TRBJ2-5, with D possibly being TRBD1 (5 bases). V was trimmed by 8 bases and J by 3 bases, leaving 10 bases between them. CDR1 is SEHNR, CDR2 FQNEAQ, per germline (reference sequence). The CDR3 has 12 residues. Here the CDR3 reads CASQGLEETQYF. For the CDR3, the DNA is TGTGCCAGCCAGGGTTTGGAAGAGACCCAGTACTTC.

This clone was recorded a few times. The chain combines TRBV4-2 with TRBJ2-1; tentatively, D is TRBD1 (6 bases). Germline V gene sequence: CDR1 LGHNA, CDR2 YNFKEQ. The V end lost 4 bases, the J end lost 9 bases, and 13 bases lay between the germline ends. This CDR3 has 13 residues. CDR3 in amino acids: CASSLRQEREQFF. In DNA form, the CDR3 reads TGTGCCAGCAGCCTGAGACAGGAGCGTGAGCAGTTCTTC.

The gene calls are TRBV14 and TRBJ2-7, with a weak D call TRBD2 (5 bases). Trimming removed 4 bases at V and 4 bases at J, with 23 bases between. Germline V CDR1 and CDR2: SGHDN, FVKESK. The CDR3 has 17 residues. The chain's CDR3 is CASSPFRGLNAGYEQYF. As DNA, the CDR3 is TGTGCCAGCAGCCCATTCCGAGGGCTAAACGCAGGTTACGAGCAGTACTTC.

This clone was seen a single time. This sequence joins TRBV28 and TRBJ1-1; D perhaps matches TRBD1 (5 bases). The CDR3 is 15 residues long. Germline V lookup: CDR1 MDHEN, CDR2 SYDVKM. V dropped 5 bases and J dropped 0 bases, with 13 bases sitting between them. The CDR3 DNA sequence: TGTGCCAGCAGTCCCCGCAGGGTGGTGAACACTGAAGCTTTCTTT. Translating gives CASSPRRVVNTEAFF.

This clone has a handful of counts. The genes are TRBV21-1 and TRBJ1-5; the table's D call, TRBD1, has no DNA check behind it. TRBV21-1 constitutes a pseudogene. The CDR3 spans 18 residues. The CDR3 here is CASNPGQGKQFSNQPQHF. The CDR3, as DNA: TGTGCCAGCAACCCGGGACAGGGGAAACAATTTAGCAATCAGCCCCAGCATTTT.

The chain couples TRBV19 to TRBJ2-5; TRBD1 matches at 10 bases. The J segment lost 4 bases and the V segment lost 5 bases, leaving 7 bases of the junction unmatched. The CDR3 length is 15 residues. CDR1 and CDR2 (germline): LNHDA, SQIVND (reference sequence). The CDR3 DNA reads as TGTGCCAGTAGTCCCCCGGGACAGGGGAGAGAGACCCAGTACTTC. Protein sequence: CASSPPGQGRETQYF.

The V call is TRBV27, the J call TRBJ2-7; D is perhaps TRBD1 (5 bases). This CDR3 spans 12 amino acids. V lost 5 bases to trimming and J lost 6 bases, with 11 bases between them. Germline values: CDR1 MNHEY, CDR2 SMNVEV (reference sequence). This chain's CDR3 is CASSVRRGEQYF. DNA of the CDR3: TGTGCCAGCAGTGTTCGTAGGGGCGAGCAGTACTTC.

CDR3 DNA: TGTGCCAGCAGTTTGCCCGCCGGGGAGCTGTTTTTT. Translated: CASSLPAGELFF. The J gene is TRBJ2-2, the V gene TRBV27; D is undetermined. The CDR3 is 12 amino acids. V dropped 3 bases and J dropped 6 bases, with 5 bases sitting between them. CDR1 is MNHEY and CDR2 is SMNVEV in the germline V gene (reference sequence).

This clone was counted a single time. This chain links TRBV28 with TRBJ2-7; D is possibly TRBD2 (5 bases). Germline values: CDR1 MDHEN, CDR2 SYDVKM. The CDR3 sequence is 14 residues long. V dropped 4 bases and J dropped 3 bases, with 13 bases sitting between them. The CDR3 here is CASSSGELYYEQYF. CDR3 DNA: TGTGCCAGCAGTTCCGGGGAGCTTTACTACGAGCAGTACTTC.

The genes are TRBV4-3 and TRBJ1-1; maybe TRBD1 (5 bases). Trimming stripped 3 bases from V and 0 bases from J, with 17 bases between. Germline CDR1 reads LGHNA; CDR2 reads YSLEER. The CDR3 totals 17 residues. The CDR3 sequence is CASSHTYRGGLNTEAFF. The CDR3 DNA is TGCGCCAGCAGCCATACTTATAGGGGCGGCCTGAACACTGAAGCTTTCTTT.

The chain links TRBV6-5 to TRBJ1-2; 7 bases line up with TRBD1. The J segment lost 2 bases and the V segment lost 6 bases, leaving 6 bases of the junction unmatched. Germline-derived CDR1 and CDR2 are MNHEY and SVGAGI. CDR3 length equals 14 residues. This CDR3 reads CASRMGQLNYGYTF. The DNA of the CDR3 is TGTGCCAGCAGGATGGGACAGCTAAACTATGGCTACACCTTC.

This clone was counted between two and nine times. The V call is TRBV15, the J call TRBJ2-1; tentatively, D is TRBD1 (6 bases). The CDR3 loop spans 17 amino acids. Germline loops: CDR1 LNHNV, CDR2 YYDKDF (reference sequence). V was pared by 0 bases and J by 12 bases, with 24 bases between. DNA for the CDR3: TGTGCCACCAGCAGAGACCAGGAGAAGGGGGTTGACAATTGGCAGTTCTTC. It codes for CATSRDQEKGVDNWQFF.

The V gene is TRBV5-6, the J gene TRBJ1-6; D uncertain. Germline V gene data show CDR1 as SGHDT and CDR2 as YYEEEE. V lost 2 bases, J lost 7 bases, and 22 bases lay in between. CDR3 size: 18 residues. CDR3 sequence: CASSFFTWGGRRNSPLHF. The CDR3 DNA is TGTGCCAGCAGCTTTTTCACTTGGGGAGGCAGGAGAAATTCACCCCTCCACTTT.

A few counts support this clone. The J gene is TRBJ1-5, the V gene TRBV29-1, with D unresolved. Per germline, CDR1 SQVTM and CDR2 ANQGSEA. The CDR3 extends over 13 amino acids. V was cut by 5 bases and J by 0 bases, with 8 bases left in between. The CDR3 bases are TGCAGCGTTACGGGCAATAGCAATCAGCCCCAGCATTTT. Protein product: CSVTGNSNQPQHF.